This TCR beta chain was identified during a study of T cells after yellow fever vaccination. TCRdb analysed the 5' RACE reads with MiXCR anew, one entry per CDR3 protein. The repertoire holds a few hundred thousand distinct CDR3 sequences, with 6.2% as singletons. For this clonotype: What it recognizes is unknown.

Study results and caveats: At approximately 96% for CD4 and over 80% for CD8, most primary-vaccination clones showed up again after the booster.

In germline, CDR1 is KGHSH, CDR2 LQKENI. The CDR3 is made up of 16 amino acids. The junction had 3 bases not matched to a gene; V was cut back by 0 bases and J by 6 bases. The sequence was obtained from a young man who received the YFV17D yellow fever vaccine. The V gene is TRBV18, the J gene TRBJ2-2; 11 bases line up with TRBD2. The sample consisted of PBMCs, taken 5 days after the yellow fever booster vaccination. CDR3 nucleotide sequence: TGTGCCAGCTCACCACCTACTAGCGGGAGCTCCGGGGAGCTGTTTTTT. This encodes CASSPPTSGSSGELFF.